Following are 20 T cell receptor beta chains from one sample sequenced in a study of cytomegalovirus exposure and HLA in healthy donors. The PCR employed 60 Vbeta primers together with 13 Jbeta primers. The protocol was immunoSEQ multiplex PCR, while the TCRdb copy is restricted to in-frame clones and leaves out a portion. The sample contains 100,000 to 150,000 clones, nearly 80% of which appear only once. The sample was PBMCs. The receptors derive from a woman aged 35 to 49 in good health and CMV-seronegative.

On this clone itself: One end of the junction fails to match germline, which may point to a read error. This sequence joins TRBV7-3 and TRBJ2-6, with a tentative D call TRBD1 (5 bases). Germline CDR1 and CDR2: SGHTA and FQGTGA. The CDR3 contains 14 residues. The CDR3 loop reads CASSLQYGANGLTF. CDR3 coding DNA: TGTGCCAGCAGCTTACAGTATGGGGCCAACGGCCTGACTTTC.

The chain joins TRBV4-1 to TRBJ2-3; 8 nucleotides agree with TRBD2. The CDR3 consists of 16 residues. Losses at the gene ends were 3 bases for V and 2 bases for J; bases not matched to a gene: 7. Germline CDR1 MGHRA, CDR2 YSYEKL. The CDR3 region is CASSQRVSGITDTQYF. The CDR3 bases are TGCGCCAGCAGCCAGCGGGTTAGCGGGATCACAGATACGCAGTATTTT.

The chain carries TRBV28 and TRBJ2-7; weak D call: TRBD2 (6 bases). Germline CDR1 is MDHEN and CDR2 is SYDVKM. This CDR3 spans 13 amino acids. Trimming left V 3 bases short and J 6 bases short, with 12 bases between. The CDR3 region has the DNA TGTGCCAGCAGTTTTCAGGGAGCGGGCGAGCAGTACTTC. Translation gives CASSFQGAGEQYF. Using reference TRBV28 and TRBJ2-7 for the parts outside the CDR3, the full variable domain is DVKVTQSSRYLVKRTGEKVFLECVQDMDHENMFWYRQDPGLGLRLIYFSYDVKMKEKGDIPEGYSVSREKKERFSLILESASTNQTSMYLCASSFQGAGEQYFGPGTRLTVT.

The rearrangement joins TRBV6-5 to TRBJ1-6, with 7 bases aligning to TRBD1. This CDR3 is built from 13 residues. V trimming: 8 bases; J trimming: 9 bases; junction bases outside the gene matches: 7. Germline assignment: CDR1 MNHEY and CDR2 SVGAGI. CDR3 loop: CASAPTGTSPLHF. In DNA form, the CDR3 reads TGTGCCAGCGCCCCGACAGGGACTTCACCCCTCCACTTT.

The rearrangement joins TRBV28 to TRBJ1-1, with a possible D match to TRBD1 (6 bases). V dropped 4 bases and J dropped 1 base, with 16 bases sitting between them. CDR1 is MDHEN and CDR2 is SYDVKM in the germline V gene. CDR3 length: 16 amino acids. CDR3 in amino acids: CASSSGLGGENTEAFF. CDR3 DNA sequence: TGTGCCAGCAGTTCCGGATTAGGGGGGGAGAACACTGAAGCTTTCTTT.

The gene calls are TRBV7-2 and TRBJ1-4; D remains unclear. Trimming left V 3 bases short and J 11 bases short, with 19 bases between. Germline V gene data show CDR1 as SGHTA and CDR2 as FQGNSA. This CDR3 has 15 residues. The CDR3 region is CASSFSGSPKRKLFF. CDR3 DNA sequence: TGTGCCAGCAGCTTTTCCGGGTCCCCTAAGAGGAAACTGTTTTTT.

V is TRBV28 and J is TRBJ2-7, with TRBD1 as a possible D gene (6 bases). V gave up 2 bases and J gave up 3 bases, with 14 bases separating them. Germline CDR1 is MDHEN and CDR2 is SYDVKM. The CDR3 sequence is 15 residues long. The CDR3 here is CASSLRSGHRYEQYF. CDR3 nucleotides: TGTGCCAGCAGTTTAAGGTCGGGACACCGCTACGAGCAGTACTTC.

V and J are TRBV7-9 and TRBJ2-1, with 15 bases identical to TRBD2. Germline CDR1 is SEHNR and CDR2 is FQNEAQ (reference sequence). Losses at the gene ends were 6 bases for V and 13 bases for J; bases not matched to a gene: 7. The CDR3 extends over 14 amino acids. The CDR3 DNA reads TGTGCCAGCAGTCCAGGACTAGCGGGAGGGGAACAGTTCTTC. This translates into CASSPGLAGGEQFF.

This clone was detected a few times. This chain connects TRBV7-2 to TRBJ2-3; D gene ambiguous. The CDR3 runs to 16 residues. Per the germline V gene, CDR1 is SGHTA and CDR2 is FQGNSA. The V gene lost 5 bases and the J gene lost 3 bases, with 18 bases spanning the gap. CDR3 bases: TGTGCCAGCAGCCACCAAGAGTCCCGAGCAACAGATACGCAGTATTTT. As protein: CASSHQESRATDTQYF.

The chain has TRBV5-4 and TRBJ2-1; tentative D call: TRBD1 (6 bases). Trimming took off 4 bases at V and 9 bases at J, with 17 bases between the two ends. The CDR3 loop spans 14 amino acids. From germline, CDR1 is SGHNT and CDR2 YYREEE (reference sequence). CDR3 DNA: TGTGCCAGCAGCACCAAGGGGGAGAAGGGTGAGCAGTTCTTC. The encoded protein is CASSTKGEKGEQFF. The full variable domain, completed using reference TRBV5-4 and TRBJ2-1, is ETGVTQSPTHLIKTRGQQVTLRCSSQSGHNTVSWYQQALGQGPQFIFQYYREEENGRGNFPPRFSGLQFPNYSSELNVNALELDDSALYLCASSTKGEKGEQFFGPGTRLTVL.

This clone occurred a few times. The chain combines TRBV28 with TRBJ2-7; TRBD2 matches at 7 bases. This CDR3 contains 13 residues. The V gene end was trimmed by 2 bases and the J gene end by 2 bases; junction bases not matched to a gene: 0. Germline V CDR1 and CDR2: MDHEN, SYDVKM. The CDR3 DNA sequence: TGTGCCAGCAGTTTAGCGGGAGCCTACGAGCAGTACTTC. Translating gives CASSLAGAYEQYF.

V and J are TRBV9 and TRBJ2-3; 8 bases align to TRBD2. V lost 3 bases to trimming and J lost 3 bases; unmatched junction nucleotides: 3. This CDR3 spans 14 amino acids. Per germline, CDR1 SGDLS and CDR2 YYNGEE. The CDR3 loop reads CASSGTSGTDTQYF. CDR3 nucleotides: TGTGCCAGCAGCGGTACTAGCGGAACAGATACGCAGTATTTT.

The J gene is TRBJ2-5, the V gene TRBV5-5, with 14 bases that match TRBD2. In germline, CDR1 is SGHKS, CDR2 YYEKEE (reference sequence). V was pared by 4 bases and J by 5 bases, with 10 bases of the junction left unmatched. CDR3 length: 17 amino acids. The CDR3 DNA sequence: TGTGCCAGCAGCCAGACTAGCGGGAGGGCCGGTATGGAGACCCAGTACTTC. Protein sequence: CASSQTSGRAGMETQYF.

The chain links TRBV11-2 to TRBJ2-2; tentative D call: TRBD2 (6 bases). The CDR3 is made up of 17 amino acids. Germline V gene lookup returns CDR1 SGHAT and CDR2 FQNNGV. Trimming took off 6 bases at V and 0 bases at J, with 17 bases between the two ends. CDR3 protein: CASSRFRGIANTGELFF. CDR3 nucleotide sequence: TGTGCCAGCAGTAGGTTTCGCGGGATCGCGAACACCGGGGAGCTGTTTTTT. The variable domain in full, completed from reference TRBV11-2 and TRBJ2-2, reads EAGVAQSPRYKIIEKRQSVAFWCNPISGHATLYWYQQILGQGPKLLIQFQNNGVVDDSQLPKDRFSAERLKGVDSTLKIQPAKLEDSAVYLCASSRFRGIANTGELFFGEGSRLTVL.

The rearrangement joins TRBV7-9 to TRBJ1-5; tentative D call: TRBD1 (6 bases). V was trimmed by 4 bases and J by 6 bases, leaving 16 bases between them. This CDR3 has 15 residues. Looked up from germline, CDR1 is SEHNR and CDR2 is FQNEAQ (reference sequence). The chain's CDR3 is CASSSLRGPAQPQHF. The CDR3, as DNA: TGTGCCAGCAGCTCCCTCAGGGGACCAGCTCAGCCCCAGCATTTT.

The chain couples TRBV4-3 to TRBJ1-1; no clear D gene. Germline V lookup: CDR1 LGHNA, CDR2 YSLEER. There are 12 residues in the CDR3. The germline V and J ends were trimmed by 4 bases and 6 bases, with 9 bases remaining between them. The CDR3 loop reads CASSRLGSEAFF. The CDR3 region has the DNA TGCGCCAGCAGCCGCCTAGGATCTGAAGCTTTCTTT.

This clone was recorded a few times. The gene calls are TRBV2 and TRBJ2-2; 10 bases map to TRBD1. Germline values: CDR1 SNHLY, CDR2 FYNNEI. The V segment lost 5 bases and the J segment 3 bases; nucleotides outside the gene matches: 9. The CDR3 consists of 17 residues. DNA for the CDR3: TGTGCCAGCAGTCCTCAGTGGGGGACAGGGGACACCGGGGAGCTGTTTTTT. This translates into CASSPQWGTGDTGELFF.

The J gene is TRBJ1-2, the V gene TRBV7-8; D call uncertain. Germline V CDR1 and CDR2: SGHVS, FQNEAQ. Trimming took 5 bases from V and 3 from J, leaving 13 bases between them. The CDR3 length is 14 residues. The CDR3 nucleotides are TGTGCCAGCAGCCGGTATACAGCCGACTATGGCTACACCTTC. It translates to CASSRYTADYGYTF.

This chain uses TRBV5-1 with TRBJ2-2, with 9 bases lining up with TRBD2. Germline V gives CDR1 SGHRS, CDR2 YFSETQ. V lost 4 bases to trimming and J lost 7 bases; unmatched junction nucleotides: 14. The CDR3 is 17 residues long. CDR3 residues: CASSTAGTSRFNGELFF. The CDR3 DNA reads TGCGCCAGCAGCACCGCCGGGACTAGCAGATTTAACGGGGAGCTGTTTTTT. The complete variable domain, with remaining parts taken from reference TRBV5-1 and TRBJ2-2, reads KAGVTQTPRYLIKTRGQQVTLSCSPISGHRSVSWYQQTPGQGLQFLFEYFSETQRNKGNFPGRFSGRQFSNSRSEMNVSTLELGDSALYLCASSTAGTSRFNGELFFGEGSRLTVL.

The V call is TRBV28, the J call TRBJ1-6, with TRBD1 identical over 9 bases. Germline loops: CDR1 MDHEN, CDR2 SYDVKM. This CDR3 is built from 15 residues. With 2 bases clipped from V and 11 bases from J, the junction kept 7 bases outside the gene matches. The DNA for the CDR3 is TGTGCCAGCAGTTTACCGCGGACAGGGGAGGCACCCCTCCACTTT. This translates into CASSLPRTGEAPLHF. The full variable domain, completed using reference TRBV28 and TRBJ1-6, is DVKVTQSSRYLVKRTGEKVFLECVQDMDHENMFWYRQDPGLGLRLIYFSYDVKMKEKGDIPEGYSVSREKKERFSLILESASTNQTSMYLCASSLPRTGEAPLHFGNGTRLTVT.